A single sample gave rise to the 16 T cell receptor beta chains below, sequenced in a study of blood T cell repertoires in COVID-19. Measured with immunoSEQ multiplex PCR; TCRdb has only the in-frame clones, and not every one. The sample includes around 400,000 clones, roughly 87% of them seen just once. Specimen: PBMCs or T cells enriched from blood (not recorded which). The origin of the receptors is a woman between 45 and 60 years old who had recovered from COVID-19.

V and J are TRBV6-6 and TRBJ1-1, with TRBD1 matching over 7 bases. The junction had 7 bases not matched to a gene; V was cut back by 6 bases and J by 6 bases. CDR3 length: 13 residues. Germline V gives CDR1 MNHNY, CDR2 SVGAGI (reference sequence). Here the CDR3 reads CASSWTGSSEAFF. The CDR3 region has the DNA TGTGCCAGCAGCTGGACAGGAAGTTCTGAAGCTTTCTTT.

This chain links TRBV19 with TRBJ1-1; the D gene is possibly TRBD1 (5 bases). Trimming stripped 3 bases from V and 3 bases from J, with 26 bases between. Germline lookup yields CDR1 LNHDA and CDR2 SQIVND (reference sequence). CDR3 size: 19 residues. The CDR3 DNA is TGTGCCAGTAGTATTCCCGCCCGTGGACCTGGGGGGTGGGACACTGAAGCTTTCTTT. Residues: CASSIPARGPGGWDTEAFF.

The rearrangement links TRBV19 to TRBJ1-2, with D maybe TRBD1 (5 bases). This CDR3 is built from 12 residues. Germline V gene sequence: CDR1 LNHDA, CDR2 SQIVND (reference sequence). Trimming stripped 3 bases from V and 6 bases from J, with 8 bases between. CDR3 coding DNA: TGTGCCAGTAGTATGGGGGGGAATGGCTACACCTTC. This codes for CASSMGGNGYTF.

The gene calls are TRBV19 and TRBJ1-5; no clear D gene. The CDR3 loop spans 12 amino acids. Germline CDR1 is LNHDA and CDR2 is SQIVND (reference sequence). V was trimmed by 4 bases and J by 9 bases, leaving 10 bases between them. The CDR3 protein is CASSSPLGPQHF. The CDR3 DNA reads as TGTGCCAGTAGTAGCCCCCTCGGGCCCCAGCATTTT.

V usage is TRBV5-1 and J usage is TRBJ2-1; 12 bases fit TRBD2. The V gene's germline CDR1 is SGHRS and CDR2 YFSETQ. The CDR3 has 18 residues. After removal of 2 bases from V and 7 bases from J, the junction contained 13 bases not matched to a gene. The CDR3 region has the DNA TGCGCCAGCAGCTTCGGACAGCAGCTAGCGGGAGGGCTTAATGAGCAGTTCTTC. This codes for CASSFGQQLAGGLNEQFF.

The rearrangement links TRBV7-6 to TRBJ1-3; D gene uncertain. CDR3 size: 16 residues. Trimming pared 5 bases from V and 4 bases from J, leaving 18 bases between. Germline CDR1 is SGHVS and CDR2 is FNYEAQ. The chain's CDR3 is CASSLGFLTGGNTIYF. The CDR3 nucleotides are TGTGCCAGCAGCCTAGGCTTTTTGACGGGGGGAAACACCATATATTTT.

This rearrangement joins TRBV6-5 to TRBJ2-5; 13 bases agree with TRBD2. With 6 bases clipped from V and 5 bases from J, the junction kept 6 bases outside the gene matches. Germline CDR1 and CDR2: MNHEY and SVGAGI. The CDR3 runs to 15 residues. CDR3 in amino acids: CASRRLAGGGETQYF. The CDR3 coding sequence is TGTGCCAGCAGGCGACTAGCGGGGGGCGGGGAGACCCAGTACTTC.

The sample holds a few counts of this clone. In DNA form, the CDR3 reads TGTGCCAGCAGTGAAGCGCGCCCCCACGGGCACTTAGGGGGTGTCGAGCAGTACTTC. Amino acid sequence: CASSEARPHGHLGGVEQYF. This chain connects TRBV6-1 to TRBJ2-7, with D perhaps TRBD1 (6 bases). Trimming took 0 bases from V and 6 from J, leaving 27 bases between them. The germline V gene encodes CDR1 MNHNS and CDR2 SASEGT. The CDR3 has 19 residues.

The V and J genes are TRBV2 and TRBJ1-5; perhaps TRBD1 as D (5 bases). Germline CDR1 and CDR2: SNHLY and FYNNEI. The CDR3 has 13 amino acids. V lost 6 bases, J lost 2 bases, and 8 bases lay in between. The CDR3 coding sequence is TGTGCCAGCAGCGACAGCCGCAATCAGCCCCAGCATTTT. Its protein is CASSDSRNQPQHF.

The chain couples TRBV5-1 to TRBJ2-1; 8 bases are shared with TRBD2. The V and J ends lost 4 bases and 5 bases, in that order; junction bases with no gene match: 14. CDR1 is SGHRS and CDR2 is YFSETQ in the germline V gene. The CDR3 totals 17 residues. The CDR3 DNA is TGCGCCAGCAGCGTAGTCAGCGGGAGTCCATTAAACAATGAGCAGTTCTTC. This sequence encodes CASSVVSGSPLNNEQFF.

V usage is TRBV18 and J usage is TRBJ2-3, with D possibly TRBD1 on 6 matching bases. V shed 6 bases and J shed 3 bases, with 16 bases lying between them. CDR1 is KGHSH and CDR2 is LQKENI in the germline V gene. This CDR3 is 15 amino acids long. The DNA for the CDR3 is TGTGCCAGCTCGCAGCAGGACAGATATACAGATACGCAGTATTTT. This encodes CASSQQDRYTDTQYF. Together with reference TRBV18 and TRBJ2-3, the CDR3 gives the full variable domain: NAGVMQNPRHLVRRRGQEARLRCSPMKGHSHVYWYRQLPEEGLKFMVYLQKENIIDESGMPKERFSAEFPKEGPSILRIQQVVRGDSAAYFCASSQQDRYTDTQYFGPGTRLTVL.

This rearrangement joins TRBV4-2 to TRBJ2-3; D is unresolved. V shed 0 bases and J shed 2 bases, with 9 bases lying between them. CDR3 length: 15 residues. The germline V gene has CDR1 LGHNA and CDR2 YNFKEQ. CDR3 DNA sequence: TGTGCCAGCAGCCAAGATTTTGGAGCCACAGATACGCAGTATTTT. It encodes CASSQDFGATDTQYF.

This clone occurred a few times. V usage is TRBV3-1 (or the pseudogene TRBV3-2) and J usage is TRBJ1-1, with D uncertain. CDR3 length equals 15 residues. The germline V gene has CDR1 LGHDT and CDR2 YNNKEL (reference sequence). The V end lost 1 base, the J end lost 4 bases, and 13 bases lay between the germline ends. The CDR3 loop reads CASSQGALTGTEAFF. In DNA form, the CDR3 reads TGTGCCAGCAGCCAAGGTGCCCTTACGGGCACTGAAGCTTTCTTT.

CDR3 nucleotides: TGTGCCAGCAGCCCCTCCGGGACAGGGGTCAATGAGCAGTTCTTC. This encodes CASSPSGTGVNEQFF. The chain couples TRBV7-3 to TRBJ2-1; TRBD1 matches at 10 bases. The CDR3 runs to 15 residues. The junction had 7 bases not matched to a gene; V was cut back by 5 bases and J by 6 bases. Germline values: CDR1 SGHTA, CDR2 FQGTGA.

The chain employs TRBV30 and TRBJ2-3; D is unresolved. CDR3 size: 12 residues. V lost 6 bases and J 0 bases, leaving 7 bases between the germline ends. Looked up from germline, CDR1 is GTSNPN and CDR2 is SVGIG (reference sequence). This chain's CDR3 is CACLPSTDTQYF. The CDR3 nucleotides are TGTGCCTGTCTCCCGAGCACAGATACGCAGTATTTT.

This clone was counted a single time. The CDR3 DNA follows: TGTGCCAGCAGCTTAGTACTGGGGGGCGGGGGTAATTCACCCCTCCACTTT. It encodes CASSLVLGGGGNSPLHF. This chain connects TRBV7-2 to TRBJ1-6; tentative D call: TRBD1 (6 bases). The length of the CDR3 is 17 residues. The germline gives CDR1 SGHTA, CDR2 FQGNSA. V was pared by 1 base and J by 6 bases, with 16 bases between.